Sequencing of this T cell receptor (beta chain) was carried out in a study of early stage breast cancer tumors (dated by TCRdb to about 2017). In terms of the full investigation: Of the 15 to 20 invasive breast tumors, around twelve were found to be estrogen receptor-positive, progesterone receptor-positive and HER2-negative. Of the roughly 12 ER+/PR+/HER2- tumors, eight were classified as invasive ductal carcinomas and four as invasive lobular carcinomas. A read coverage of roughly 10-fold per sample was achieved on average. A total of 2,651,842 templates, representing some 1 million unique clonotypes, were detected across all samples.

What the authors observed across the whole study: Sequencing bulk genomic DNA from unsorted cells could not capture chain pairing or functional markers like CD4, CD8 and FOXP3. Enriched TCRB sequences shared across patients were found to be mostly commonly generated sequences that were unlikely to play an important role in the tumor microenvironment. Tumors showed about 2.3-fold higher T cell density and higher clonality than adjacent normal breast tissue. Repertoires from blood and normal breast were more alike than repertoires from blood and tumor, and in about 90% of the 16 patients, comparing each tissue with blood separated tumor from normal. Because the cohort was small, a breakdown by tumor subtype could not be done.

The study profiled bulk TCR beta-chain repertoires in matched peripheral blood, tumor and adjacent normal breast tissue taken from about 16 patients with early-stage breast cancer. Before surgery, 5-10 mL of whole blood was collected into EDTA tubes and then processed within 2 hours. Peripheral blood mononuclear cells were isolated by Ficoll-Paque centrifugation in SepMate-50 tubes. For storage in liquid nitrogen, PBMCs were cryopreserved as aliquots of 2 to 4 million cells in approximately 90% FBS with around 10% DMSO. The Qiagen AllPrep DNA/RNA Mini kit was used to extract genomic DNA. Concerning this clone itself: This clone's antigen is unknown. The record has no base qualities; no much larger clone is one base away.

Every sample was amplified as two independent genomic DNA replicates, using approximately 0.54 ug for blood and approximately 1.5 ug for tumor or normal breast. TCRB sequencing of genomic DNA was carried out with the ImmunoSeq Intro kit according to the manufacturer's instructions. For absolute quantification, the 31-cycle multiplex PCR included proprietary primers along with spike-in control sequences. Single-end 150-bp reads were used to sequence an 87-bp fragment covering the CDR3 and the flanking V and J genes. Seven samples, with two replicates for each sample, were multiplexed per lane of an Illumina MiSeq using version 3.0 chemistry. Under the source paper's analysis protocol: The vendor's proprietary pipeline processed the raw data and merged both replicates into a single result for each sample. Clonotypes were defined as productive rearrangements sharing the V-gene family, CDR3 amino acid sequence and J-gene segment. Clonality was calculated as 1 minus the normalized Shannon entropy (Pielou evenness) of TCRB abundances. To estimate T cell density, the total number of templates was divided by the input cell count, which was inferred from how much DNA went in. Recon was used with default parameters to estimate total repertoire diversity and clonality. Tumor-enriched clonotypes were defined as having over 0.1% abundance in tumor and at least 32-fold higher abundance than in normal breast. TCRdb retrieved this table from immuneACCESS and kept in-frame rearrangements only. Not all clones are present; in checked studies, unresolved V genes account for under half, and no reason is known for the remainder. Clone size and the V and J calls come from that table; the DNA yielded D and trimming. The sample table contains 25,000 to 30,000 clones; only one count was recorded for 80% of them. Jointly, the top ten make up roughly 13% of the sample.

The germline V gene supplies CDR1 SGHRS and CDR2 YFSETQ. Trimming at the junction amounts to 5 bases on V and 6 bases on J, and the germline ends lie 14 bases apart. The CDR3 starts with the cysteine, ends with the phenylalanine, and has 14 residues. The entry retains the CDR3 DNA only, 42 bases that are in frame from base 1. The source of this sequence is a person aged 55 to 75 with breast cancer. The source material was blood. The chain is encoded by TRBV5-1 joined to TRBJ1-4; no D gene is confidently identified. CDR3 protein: CASRRWSPDEKLFF. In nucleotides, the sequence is TGCGCCAGCAGGCGCTGGTCTCCGGATGAAAAACTGTTTTTT.